One and the same sample provided the 15 T cell receptor beta chains below, sequenced in a study of cytomegalovirus exposure and HLA in healthy donors. Both 60 Vbeta primers and 13 Jbeta primers went into the PCR. Sequenced by immunoSEQ multiplex PCR; TCRdb stores in-frame clones only, minus some. The data show 76,000 or so clones, over 65% seen once. Sequenced input: PBMCs. Every receptor here comes from a woman in her forties in good health and CMV-seropositive.

This clone has just one count. In DNA form, the CDR3 reads TGCGCCAGCAGCCAAAGGGCTAGCGGGGGAGGGGCCTACAATGAGCAGTTCTTC. Amino acids: CASSQRASGGGAYNEQFF. The rearrangement uses TRBV4-3 and TRBJ2-1; 10 positions match TRBD2. The CDR3 is 18 amino acids. Germline V CDR1 and CDR2: LGHNA, YSLEER. Unmatched junction bases numbered 9, after V lost 2 bases and J lost 2 bases.

The chain links TRBV19 to TRBJ1-1; D might be TRBD1 (6 bases). The CDR3 contains 15 residues. V was trimmed by 4 bases and J by 0 bases, leaving 12 bases between them. Germline V gives CDR1 LNHDA, CDR2 SQIVND (reference sequence). The CDR3 loop reads CASSKDRQLNTEAFF. The CDR3 coding sequence is TGTGCCAGTAGTAAAGACAGGCAGCTGAACACTGAAGCTTTCTTT.

CDR3 region: CASSLSFEAFF. Here the CDR3 DNA reads TGTGCCAGCAGCTTGTCGTTTGAAGCTTTCTTT. The J gene is TRBJ1-1, the V gene TRBV5-5, with D unresolved. CDR1 SGHKS and CDR2 YYEKEE come from the germline V gene (reference sequence). The CDR3 is made up of 11 amino acids. The V gene lost 1 base and the J gene lost 7 bases, with 5 bases spanning the gap.

The chain uses TRBV18 and TRBJ2-7; possible D gene TRBD1, 6 bases. CDR3 length: 15 amino acids. V dropped 3 bases and J dropped 0 bases, with 12 bases sitting between them. The germline gives CDR1 KGHSH, CDR2 LQKENI. CDR3 loop: CASSPGQKSSYEQYF. The CDR3 DNA follows: TGTGCCAGCTCACCTGGACAGAAAAGCTCCTACGAGCAGTACTTC.

CDR3 coding DNA: TGCAGTGCTAGGGGCCTGGACGAGCAGTACTTC. This codes for CSARGLDEQYF. The rearrangement joins TRBV20-1 to TRBJ2-7; D gene unclear. The germline V gene encodes CDR1 DFQATT and CDR2 SNEGSKA (reference sequence). The CDR3 extends over 11 amino acids. Deletions cut 3 bases from V and 5 bases from J, with 8 bases between.

The chain joins TRBV5-1 to TRBJ2-7, with 9 bases aligning to TRBD1. CDR3 size: 16 residues. CDR1 and CDR2 from the germline V gene are SGHRS and YFSETQ. The junction had 9 bases not matched to a gene; V was cut back by 0 bases and J by 5 bases. The CDR3 DNA is TGCGCCAGCAGCTTGGACCCCCCGGGACAGGGTCACGAGCAGTACTTC. It specifies CASSLDPPGQGHEQYF. The full variable domain, rest sourced from reference TRBV5-1 and TRBJ2-7, is KAGVTQTPRYLIKTRGQQVTLSCSPISGHRSVSWYQQTPGQGLQFLFEYFSETQRNKGNFPGRFSGRQFSNSRSEMNVSTLELGDSALYLCASSLDPPGQGHEQYFGPGTRLTVT.

The V call is TRBV19, the J call TRBJ2-1; TRBD2 might be the D (6 bases). V lost 8 bases and J 4 bases, leaving 6 bases between the germline ends. The CDR3 is 11 amino acids. From germline, CDR1 is LNHDA and CDR2 SQIVND (reference sequence). CDR3 loop: CASRGYNEQFF. CDR3 nucleotide sequence: TGTGCCAGTCGGGGGTACAATGAGCAGTTCTTC.

This sequence joins TRBV27 and TRBJ2-1; TRBD1 is a possible D gene (6 bases). Trimming cost V 2 bases and J 5 bases, with 10 bases left between them. Germline assignment: CDR1 MNHEY and CDR2 SMNVEV (reference sequence). CDR3 size: 14 residues. The DNA of the CDR3 is TGTGCCAGCAGTTTACGGGACACTAACAATGAGCAGTTCTTC. It is translated as CASSLRDTNNEQFF.

The chain combines TRBV18 with TRBJ2-3, with D uncertain. V gave up 1 base and J gave up 0 bases, with 11 bases separating them. Germline lookup yields CDR1 KGHSH and CDR2 LQKENI. The CDR3 contains 16 residues. The CDR3: CASSPLNFISTDTQYF. The DNA for the CDR3 is TGTGCCAGCTCACCACTCAATTTCATTAGCACAGATACGCAGTATTTT. Full variable domain (remainder filled in from reference TRBV18 and TRBJ2-3): NAGVMQNPRHLVRRRGQEARLRCSPMKGHSHVYWYRQLPEEGLKFMVYLQKENIIDESGMPKERFSAEFPKEGPSILRIQQVVRGDSAAYFCASSPLNFISTDTQYFGPGTRLTVL.

The chain employs TRBV10-3 and TRBJ1-1; D not certain. Germline CDR1 ENHRY, CDR2 SYGVKD. The CDR3 spans 11 residues. The ends were cut back, 6 bases at V and 2 bases at J, with 4 bases in the middle. The CDR3 sequence: CAIRRNTEAFF. CDR3 nucleotides: TGTGCCATCAGGAGAAACACTGAAGCTTTCTTT.

V and J are TRBV9 and TRBJ1-2; D not resolved. Germline CDR1 SGDLS, CDR2 YYNGEE. V lost 0 bases to trimming and J lost 1 base, with 4 bases between them. The CDR3 spans 13 residues. This CDR3 reads CASSVDNNYGYTF. The DNA for the CDR3 is TGTGCCAGCAGCGTAGACAATAACTATGGCTACACCTTC.

This clone was recorded a few times. The chain recombines TRBV19 with TRBJ2-2; 15 nucleotides align to TRBD2. Germline CDR1 is LNHDA and CDR2 is SQIVND (reference sequence). This CDR3 is 20 amino acids long. After removal of 6 bases from V and 6 bases from J, the junction contained 17 bases not matched to a gene. CDR3 region: CASRSGLGLAGGLIPGELFF. In DNA, the CDR3 is TGTGCCAGTAGGTCGGGCCTGGGACTAGCGGGAGGACTTATACCCGGGGAGCTGTTTTTT.

The rearrangement uses TRBV5-6 and TRBJ2-3; 9 nucleotides agree with TRBD2. The germline gives CDR1 SGHDT, CDR2 YYEEEE. The ends lost 7 bases at V and 0 bases at J; junction bases unmatched: 9. CDR3 length: 16 residues. This CDR3 reads CASCSRRGGSTDTQYF. DNA of the CDR3: TGTGCCAGCTGTTCCCGGCGGGGGGGAAGCACAGATACGCAGTATTTT.

The chain is built from TRBV7-2 and TRBJ2-5; 8 nucleotides line up with TRBD1. V shed 4 bases, J shed 7 bases, and the junction held 5 bases outside the gene matches. The germline V gene has CDR1 SGHTA and CDR2 FQGNSA. The CDR3 covers 13 residues. CDR3: CASSSTGVRTQYF. The CDR3 DNA follows: TGTGCCAGCAGCTCGACAGGGGTAAGGACCCAGTACTTC.

V usage is TRBV4-3 and J usage is TRBJ1-6, with D tentatively TRBD1 (6 bases). This CDR3 is 15 amino acids long. Trimming removed 0 bases at V and 13 bases at J, with 16 bases between. Germline assignment: CDR1 LGHNA and CDR2 YSLEER. The CDR3 sequence: CASSQEGGRGWPLHF. CDR3 nucleotide sequence: TGCGCCAGCAGCCAAGAAGGGGGTAGGGGGTGGCCCCTCCACTTT.